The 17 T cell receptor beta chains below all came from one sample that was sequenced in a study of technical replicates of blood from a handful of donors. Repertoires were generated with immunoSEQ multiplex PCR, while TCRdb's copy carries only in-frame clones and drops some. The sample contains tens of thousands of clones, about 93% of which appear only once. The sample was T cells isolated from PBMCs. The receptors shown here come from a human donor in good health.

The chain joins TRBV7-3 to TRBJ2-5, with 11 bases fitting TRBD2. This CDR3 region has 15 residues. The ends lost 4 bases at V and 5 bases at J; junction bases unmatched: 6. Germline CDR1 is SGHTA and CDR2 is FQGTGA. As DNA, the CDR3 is TGTGCCAGCAGCTCTGCTAGCGGGAGGTGGGAGACCCAGTACTTC. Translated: CASSSASGRWETQYF.

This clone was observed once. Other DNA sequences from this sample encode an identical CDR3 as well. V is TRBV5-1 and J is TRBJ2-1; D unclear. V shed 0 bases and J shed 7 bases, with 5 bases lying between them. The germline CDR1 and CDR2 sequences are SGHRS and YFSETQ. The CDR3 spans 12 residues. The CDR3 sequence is CASSLADNEQFF. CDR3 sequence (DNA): TGCGCCAGCAGCTTGGCAGATAATGAGCAGTTCTTC.

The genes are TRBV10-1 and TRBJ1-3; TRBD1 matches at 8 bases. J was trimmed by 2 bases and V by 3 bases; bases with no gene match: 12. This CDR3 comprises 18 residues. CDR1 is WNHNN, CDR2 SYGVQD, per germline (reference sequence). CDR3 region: CASSDYMGTGPTGNTIYF. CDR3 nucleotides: TGCGCCAGCAGTGATTATATGGGGACAGGACCAACTGGAAACACCATATATTTT.

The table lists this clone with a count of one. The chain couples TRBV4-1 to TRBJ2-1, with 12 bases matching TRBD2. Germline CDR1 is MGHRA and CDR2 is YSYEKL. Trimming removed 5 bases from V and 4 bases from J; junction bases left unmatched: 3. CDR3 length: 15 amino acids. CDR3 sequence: CASSSSGREYNEQFF. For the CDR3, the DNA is TGCGCCAGCAGCTCTAGCGGGAGGGAATACAATGAGCAGTTCTTC.

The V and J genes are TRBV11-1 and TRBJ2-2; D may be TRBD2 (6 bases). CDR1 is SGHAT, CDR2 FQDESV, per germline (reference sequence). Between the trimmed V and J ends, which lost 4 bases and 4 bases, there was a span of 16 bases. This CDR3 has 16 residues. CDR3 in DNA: TGTGCCAGCAGCTCATACCTCGGGGGAAGCACCGGGGAGCTGTTTTTT. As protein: CASSSYLGGSTGELFF.

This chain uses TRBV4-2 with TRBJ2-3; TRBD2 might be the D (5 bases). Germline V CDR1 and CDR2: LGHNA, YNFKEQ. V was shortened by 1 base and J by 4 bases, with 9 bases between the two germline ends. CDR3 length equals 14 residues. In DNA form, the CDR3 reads TGTGCCAGCAGCCAAGTATCCGGGGCAGATACGCAGTATTTT. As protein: CASSQVSGADTQYF.

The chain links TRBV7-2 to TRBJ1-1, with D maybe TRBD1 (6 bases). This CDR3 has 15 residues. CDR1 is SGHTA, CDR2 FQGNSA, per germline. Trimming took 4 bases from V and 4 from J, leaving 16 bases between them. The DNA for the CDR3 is TGTGCCAGCAGCTCGGGTATGGGGGCGGTCACTGAAGCTTTCTTT. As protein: CASSSGMGAVTEAFF.

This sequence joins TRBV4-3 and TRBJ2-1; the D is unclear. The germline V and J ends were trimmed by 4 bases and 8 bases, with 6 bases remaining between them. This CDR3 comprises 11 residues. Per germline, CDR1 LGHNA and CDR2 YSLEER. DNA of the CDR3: TGCGCCAGCAGCCTAAGCGATGAGCAGTTCTTC. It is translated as CASSLSDEQFF.

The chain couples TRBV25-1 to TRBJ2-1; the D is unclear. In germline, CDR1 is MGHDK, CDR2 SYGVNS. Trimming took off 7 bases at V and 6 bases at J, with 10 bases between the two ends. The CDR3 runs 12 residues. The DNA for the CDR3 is TGTGCCAGCATTTTAGATGGCAATGAGCAGTTCTTC. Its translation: CASILDGNEQFF.

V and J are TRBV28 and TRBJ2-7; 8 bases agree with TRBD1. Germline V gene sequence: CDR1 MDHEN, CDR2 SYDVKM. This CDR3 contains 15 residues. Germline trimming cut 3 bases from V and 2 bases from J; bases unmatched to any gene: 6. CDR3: CASSLGQEKPYEQYF. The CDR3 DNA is TGTGCCAGCAGTTTGGGACAGGAGAAGCCCTACGAGCAGTACTTC.

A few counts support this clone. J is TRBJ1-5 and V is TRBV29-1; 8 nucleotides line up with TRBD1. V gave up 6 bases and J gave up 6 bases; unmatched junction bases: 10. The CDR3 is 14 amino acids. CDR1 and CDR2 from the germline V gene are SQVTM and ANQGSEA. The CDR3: CSVALGQVGQPQHF. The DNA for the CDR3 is TGCAGCGTGGCGCTGGGACAGGTTGGTCAGCCCCAGCATTTT.

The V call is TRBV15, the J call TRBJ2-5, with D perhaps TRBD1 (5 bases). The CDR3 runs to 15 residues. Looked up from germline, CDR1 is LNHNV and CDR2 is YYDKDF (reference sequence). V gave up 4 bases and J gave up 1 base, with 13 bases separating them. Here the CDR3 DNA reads TGTGCCACCAGCATCTGGCGGACACTCCAAGAGACCCAGTACTTC. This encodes CATSIWRTLQETQYF.

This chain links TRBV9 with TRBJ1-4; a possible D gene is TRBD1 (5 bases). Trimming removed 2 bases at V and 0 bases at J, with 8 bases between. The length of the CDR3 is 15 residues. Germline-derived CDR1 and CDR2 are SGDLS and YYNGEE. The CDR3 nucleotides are TGTGCCAGCAGCGTCGGACACACAACTAATGAAAAACTGTTTTTT. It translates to CASSVGHTTNEKLFF.

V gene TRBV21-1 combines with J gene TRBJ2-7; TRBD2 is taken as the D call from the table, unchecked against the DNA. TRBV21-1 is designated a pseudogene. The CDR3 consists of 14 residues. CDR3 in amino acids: CASNSATSSYEQYF. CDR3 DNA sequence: TGTGCCAGCAATAGCGCAACCAGCTCCTACGAGCAGTACTTC.

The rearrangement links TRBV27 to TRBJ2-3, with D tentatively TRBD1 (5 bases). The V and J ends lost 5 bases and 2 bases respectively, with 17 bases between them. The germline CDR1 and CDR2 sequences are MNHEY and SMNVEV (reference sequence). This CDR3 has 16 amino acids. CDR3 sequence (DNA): TGTGCCAGCAGTCCCAGTCTAGGGGCACTCACAGATACGCAGTATTTT. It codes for CASSPSLGALTDTQYF.

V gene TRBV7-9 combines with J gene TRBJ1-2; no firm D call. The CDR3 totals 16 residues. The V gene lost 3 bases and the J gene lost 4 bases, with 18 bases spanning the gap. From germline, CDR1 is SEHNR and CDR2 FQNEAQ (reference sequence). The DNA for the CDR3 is TGTGCCAGCAGCTTTATTCCCATCTGGAGCCTCTATGGCTACACCTTC. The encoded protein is CASSFIPIWSLYGYTF.

CDR3 in amino acids: CASSRQGRGEAFF. CDR3 in DNA: TGTGCCAGCAGTAGACAGGGCCGAGGTGAAGCTTTCTTT. The rearrangement links TRBV6-5 to TRBJ1-1; 7 bases are shared with TRBD1. This CDR3 contains 13 residues. Germline values: CDR1 MNHEY, CDR2 SVGAGI. Trimming at V came to 5 bases and at J to 7 bases, leaving 7 bases not matched to a gene.